These 7 T cell receptor beta chains share one sample of origin, sequenced in a study of CD8+CD57+ T cells in acquired aplastic anemia. Patients chosen for sequencing had CD8+CD57+ cells that had expanded, as shown by flow cytometry. Genomic DNA constituted the template upon which TCR beta VDJ and CDR3 profiling was performed. A single record per CDR3 protein comes from TCRdb applying MiXCR to the reads. The table has 90,000 to 150,000 distinct CDR3 sequences, approximately 61% seen once. The sequenced sample consisted of sorted CD4+, CD8+, or CD8+CD57+ T cells (not recorded which) from PBMCs. These receptors all come from a human donor with aplastic anemia.

V gene TRBV2 combines with J gene TRBJ1-5; 7 nucleotides match TRBD1. The germline V gene has CDR1 SNHLY and CDR2 FYNNEI. V lost 8 bases and J lost 7; bases outside the gene matches: 8. This CDR3 contains 13 residues. The CDR3 DNA follows: TGTGCCAGCGGGAGACAGGGCGAACAGCCCCAGCATTTT. Translating gives CASGRQGEQPQHF.

The V call is TRBV7-4, the J call TRBJ2-7; D remains ambiguous. Germline V lookup: CDR1 SGHVT, CDR2 SQSDAQ. Between the trimmed V and J ends, which lost 5 bases and 3 bases, there was a span of 11 bases. The CDR3 is 13 residues long. The CDR3 nucleotides are TGTGCCAGCAGCGTGGGAAGCCACTACGAGCAGTACTTC. This codes for CASSVGSHYEQYF.

The chain carries TRBV7-8 and TRBJ1-1; D gene unclear. The V gene lost 5 bases and the J gene lost 6 bases, with 13 bases spanning the gap. CDR3 size: 13 residues. Per the germline V gene, CDR1 is SGHVS and CDR2 is FQNEAQ. CDR3 sequence (DNA): TGTGCCAGCAGCGATTCTCTAGAAGCTGAAGCTTTCTTT. This sequence encodes CASSDSLEAEAFF.

This clonotype appeared a few times. The chain combines TRBV2 with TRBJ1-3; 7 nucleotides agree with TRBD1. Germline-derived CDR1 and CDR2 are SNHLY and FYNNEI. The V segment lost 5 bases and the J segment 0 bases; nucleotides outside the gene matches: 10. CDR3 length: 17 amino acids. This chain's CDR3 is CASSPPTGTSSGNTIYF. In DNA, the CDR3 is TGTGCCAGCAGTCCTCCGACAGGGACGTCCTCTGGAAACACCATATATTTT.

Points on this clonotype: This CDR3 fails to terminate in the conserved phenylalanine or tryptophan, so it likely reflects a read error. The chain employs TRBV10-1 and TRBJ2-3; 9 nucleotides match TRBD1. Looked up from germline, CDR1 is WNHNN and CDR2 is SYGVQD (reference sequence). Trimming at V came to 4 bases and at J to 5 bases, leaving 4 bases not matched to a gene. This CDR3 comprises 14 residues. CDR3 nucleotides: TGCGCCAGCAGTGGGGACAGGGATGTAGATACGCAGTATTCT. Translated: CASSGDRDVDTQYS.

This chain joins TRBV7-2 and TRBJ2-1; D not certain. Germline V gives CDR1 SGHTA, CDR2 FQGNSA. The germline V and J ends were trimmed by 3 bases and 8 bases, with 8 bases remaining between them. The CDR3 extends over 12 amino acids. CDR3 nucleotides: TGTGCCAGCAGCTTTGACTTCGATGAGCAGTTCTTC. Its translation is CASSFDFDEQFF.

The chain links TRBV7-2 to TRBJ2-3, with 7 bases identical to TRBD1. The CDR3 is 13 residues long. CDR1 and CDR2 (germline): SGHTA, FQGNSA. V lost 2 bases, J lost 4 bases, and 0 bases stayed unmatched. The CDR3 here is CASSLTGADTQYF. The CDR3 nucleotides read TGTGCCAGCAGCTTAACAGGGGCAGATACGCAGTATTTT.